The 14 T cell receptor beta chains reported below all come from one sample, sequenced in a study of tumor-infiltrating lymphocytes in primary liver carcinoma. DNA and RNA were both co-extracted from about 19-30 mg of bulk tissue that had not been sorted. The investigators made TCR beta cDNA from about 500 ng total RNA, using a constant-region primer. Modified slightly, ARM-PCR produced TCR beta libraries over three nested multiplex PCR rounds. Forward primers for TRBV1-TRBV30 and a C-beta reverse primer served the first two PCR rounds, at about 9 cycles each. Via MiXCR, TCRdb re-called the multiplex PCR reads, giving one row per CDR3 protein. Here the sample spans about 120,000 distinct CDR3 sequences, approximately 68% being singletons. Sequencing was performed on tumor-adjacent normal liver tissue. These receptors were taken from a woman aged 55 to 70 with primary liver carcinoma and hepatitis B virus infection.

This clonotype has only one observation. This chain links TRBV28 with TRBJ2-7; 8 bases are a match to TRBD1. V was pared by 7 bases and J by 7 bases, with 21 bases of the junction left unmatched. CDR3 length: 17 amino acids. Germline V gives CDR1 MDHEN, CDR2 SYDVKM. The CDR3 nucleotides are TGTGCCAGCAATTTCACGACAGGGGCCTGGGCAATTAGTGAGCAGTACTTC. Translation gives CASNFTTGAWAISEQYF.

V and J are TRBV7-9 and TRBJ2-1, with D perhaps matching TRBD1 (8 bases). CDR1 and CDR2 from the germline V gene are SEHNR and FQNEAQ (reference sequence). The CDR3 sequence is 17 residues long. Trimming left V 5 bases short and J 2 bases short, with 19 bases between. The CDR3, as DNA: TGTGCCAGCAGCCCCCAACAGGGGGGGGCGACCTACAATGAGCAGTTCTTC. This gives the protein CASSPQQGGATYNEQFF.

As concerns this clonotype: A much larger clone sits a single nucleotide away, making a read error possible. This rearrangement joins TRBV5-1 to TRBJ2-3, with D possibly matching TRBD1 (5 bases). This CDR3 contains 17 residues. CDR1 and CDR2 (germline): SGHRS, YFSETQ. The CDR3 loop is CTSSLVPDTTSTDTQYF. CDR3 nucleotides: TGCACCAGCAGCTTGGTCCCGGACACCACTAGCACAGATACGCAGTATTTT.

Of note for this clonotype: The conserved closing phenylalanine or tryptophan is absent in this CDR3, likely reflecting a read error. The limits of the CDR3 on the DNA are not certain, so only TCRdb's listed CDR3 is given. This rearrangement joins TRBV6-5 to TRBJ2-5; no check of the table's D call, TRBD1, against the DNA was made. Germline V lookup: CDR1 MNHEY, CDR2 SVGAGI. The CDR3 length is 16 residues, termini included. CDR3 loop: CASSYLGTGGQETKYS.

The chain links TRBV4-1 to TRBJ1-1, with D hard to call. Trimming cost V 4 bases and J 0 bases, with 21 bases left between them. Germline V gives CDR1 MGHRA, CDR2 YSYEKL. The CDR3 consists of 18 residues. The CDR3 DNA reads TGCGCCAGCAGCCCAACACCTGATGAGACACCTCTGAACACTGAAGCTTTCTTT. Protein: CASSPTPDETPLNTEAFF.

J is TRBJ2-1 and V is TRBV2; D is uncertain. CDR1 is SNHLY and CDR2 is FYNNEI in the germline V gene. The CDR3 extends over 13 amino acids. V lost 3 bases and J lost 8, with 11 bases in between. CDR3 sequence: CASSEGYTHEQFF. Written as DNA, the CDR3 is TGTGCCAGCAGTGAGGGTTACACACATGAGCAGTTCTTC.

This clonotype occurred many times. The chain recombines TRBV5-1 with TRBJ2-3; 11 bases match TRBD1. CDR3 length equals 14 residues. Trimming removed 6 bases from V and 7 bases from J; junction bases left unmatched: 7. CDR1 is SGHRS and CDR2 is YFSETQ in the germline V gene. The CDR3 sequence: CASIGQGAPYTQYF. The CDR3 DNA is TGCGCCAGCATAGGACAGGGGGCACCATATACGCAGTATTTT.

Details on this clonotype: A much larger clone sits a single nucleotide away, making a read error possible. This chain links TRBV7-9 with TRBJ2-2; D gene unclear. Trimming took off 3 bases at V and 5 bases at J, with 10 bases between the two ends. Germline V gene lookup returns CDR1 SEHNR and CDR2 FQNEAQ (reference sequence). The CDR3 spans 14 residues. CDR3 amino acids: CASSLSNVTGELFF. DNA for the CDR3: TGTGCCAGCAGCTTGTCAAATGTTACCGGGGAGCTGTTTTTT.

The table lists this clonotype with a few counts. As the CDR3 is not closed by the conserved phenylalanine or tryptophan, this likely results from a read error. The chain joins TRBV11-2 to TRBJ2-5; 9 positions match TRBD2. This CDR3 is built from 16 residues. Germline CDR1 reads SGHAT; CDR2 reads FQNNGV. CDR3 nucleotides: TGCGCCAGCAGCTACTCCCGTGGTAGCGGGAGAGGGACCCAGTACGTC. This codes for CASSYSRGSGRGTQYV.

The table lists this clonotype with many counts. The chain uses TRBV30 and TRBJ2-7, with no clear D. This CDR3 spans 16 amino acids. The germline CDR1 and CDR2 sequences are GTSNPN and SVGIG (reference sequence). Trimming stripped 3 bases from V and 0 bases from J, with 18 bases between. CDR3 DNA: TGTGCCTGGAGGTCCTCATGGGCTCCGAGCTCCTACGAGCAGTACTTC. This gives the protein CAWRSSWAPSSYEQYF.

The chain couples TRBV29-1 to TRBJ1-1; TRBD1 might be the D (6 bases). V was clipped by 4 bases and J by 0 bases, with 15 bases between them. CDR3 size: 15 residues. CDR1 is SQVTM and CDR2 is ANQGSEA in the germline V gene. The CDR3 loop reads CSVGGQVPLNTEAFF. In DNA form, the CDR3 reads TGCAGCGTTGGGGGGCAGGTCCCCCTGAACACTGAAGCTTTCTTT.

Worth noting for this clonotype: A much larger clone lies a single base off, so this may be a read error. The V call is TRBV30, the J call TRBJ1-5; D ambiguous. The CDR3 length is 13 residues. Germline V gene data show CDR1 as GTSNPN and CDR2 as SVGIG (reference sequence). The V end lost 1 base, the J end lost 2 bases, and 6 bases lay between the germline ends. Here the CDR3 reads CAWSAQGNQPQHF. In nucleotides, the CDR3 is TGTGCCTGGAGTGCCCAGGGCAATCAGCCCCAGCATTTT.

This clonotype was recorded a few times. At one boundary the junction diverges from the germline segment, which might be a read error. This chain joins TRBV2 and TRBJ2-2; either TRBD1 or TRBD2 may supply D (5 bases each). The CDR3 extends over 13 amino acids. CDR1 and CDR2 (germline): SNHLY, FYNNEI. The CDR3 nucleotides are TGTGCCGGCAGTGAGTCGGGACCCGGGGAGCTGTTTTTT. Its protein is CAGSESGPGELFF.

This rearrangement joins TRBV2 to TRBJ2-5; no clear D. V was cut by 9 bases and J by 4 bases, with 15 bases left in between. The CDR3 covers 13 residues. Germline V gives CDR1 SNHLY, CDR2 FYNNEI. CDR3 loop: CARERHRAETQYF. For the CDR3, the DNA is TGTGCCAGAGAAAGGCATCGGGCAGAGACCCAGTACTTC.